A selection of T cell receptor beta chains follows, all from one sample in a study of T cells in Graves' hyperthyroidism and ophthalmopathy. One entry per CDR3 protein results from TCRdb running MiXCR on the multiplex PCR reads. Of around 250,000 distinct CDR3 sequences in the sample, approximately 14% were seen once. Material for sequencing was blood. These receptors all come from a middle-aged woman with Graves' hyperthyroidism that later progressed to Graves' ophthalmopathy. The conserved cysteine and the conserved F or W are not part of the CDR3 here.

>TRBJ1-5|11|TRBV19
ASRQGAFAPWH
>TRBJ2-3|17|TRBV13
ASSPTRDRTSFRTDTQY
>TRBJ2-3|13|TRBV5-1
ASSPQLAGTDTQY
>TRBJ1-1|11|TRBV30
AWPGEVNTEAF
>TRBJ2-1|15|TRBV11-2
ASSQTTGTNSYNEQF
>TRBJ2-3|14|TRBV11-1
ASSYFSGVLTDTQY
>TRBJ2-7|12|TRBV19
ASTIDSSSYEQY
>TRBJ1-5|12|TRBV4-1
ASRPGVGFQPQH
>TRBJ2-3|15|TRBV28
ATSNRLAEGPTDTQY
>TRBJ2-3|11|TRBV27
ASSLSGRDTQY
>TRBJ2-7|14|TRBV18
ASSPESGRVRYEQY
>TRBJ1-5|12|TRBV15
ATGTGGSNQPQH
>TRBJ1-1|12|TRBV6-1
ASSEEQRATEAF
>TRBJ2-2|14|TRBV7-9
ASSSRSVSNAGELF
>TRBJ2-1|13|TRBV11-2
ASSPRLVRGTWQF
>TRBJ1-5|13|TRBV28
ASSPTSGRRGHKH
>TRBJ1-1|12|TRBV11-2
ASSLEGVNTEAF
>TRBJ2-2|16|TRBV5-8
ASSPLRGRDRYTGELF
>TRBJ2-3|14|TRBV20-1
SAPFPGLAETDTQY
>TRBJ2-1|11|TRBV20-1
SARLLTYNEQF
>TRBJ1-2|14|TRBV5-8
ASSPPSFWGGRGYT
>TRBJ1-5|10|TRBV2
ASSGENQPQH
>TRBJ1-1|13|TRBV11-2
ASSSVLRGNTEAF
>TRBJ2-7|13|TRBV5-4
ASSGGTSGAYEQY
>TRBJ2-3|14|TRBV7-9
ASSRRASGHTDTQY
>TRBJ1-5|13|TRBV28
ASSRGTASNQPQH
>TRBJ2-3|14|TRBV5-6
ASSSADRASTDTQY
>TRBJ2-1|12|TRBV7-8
ASTLSGLTHEQF
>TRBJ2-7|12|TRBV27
ASSLFGRGYEQY